This paragraph covers one T cell receptor beta chain sequence. The antigen is undetermined. The CDR3 is 16 amino acids. The germline V gene encodes CDR1 DFQATT and CDR2 SNEGSKA (reference sequence). The V and J ends lost 1 base and 5 bases respectively, with 20 bases between them. The sample is drawn from a study of T cells in Graves' hyperthyroidism and ophthalmopathy. Study context: Peripheral blood was taken when the disease was first diagnosed, before any treatment began. Study-wide results and limits: In simple terms, a model built on 13 V-J features told ophthalmopathy apart from stable hyperthyroidism.

RNA transcripts provided the source from which TCR beta CDR3 regions were amplified. The HTBI primer set served for first-round RT-PCR of the TCR CDR3. A single record per CDR3 protein comes from TCRdb applying MiXCR to the multiplex PCR reads. The sample has 350,000 to 400,000 distinct CDR3 sequences; about 15% are singletons. Exclusion of a patient resulted from uncontrolled infection, other autoimmune disease, pregnancy or lactation. The PBMCs were sourced from fresh peripheral blood (around 10 ml). The material sequenced was blood. The sequence was collected from a woman aged 30 to 39 with Graves' hyperthyroidism. The V call is TRBV20-1, the J call TRBJ2-5; TRBD2 might be the D (6 bases). The CDR3 DNA reads TGCAGTGCTAGAGCCCCGCGGGAACAGCGGAGGGAGACCCAGTACTTC. It codes for CSARAPREQRRETQYF.